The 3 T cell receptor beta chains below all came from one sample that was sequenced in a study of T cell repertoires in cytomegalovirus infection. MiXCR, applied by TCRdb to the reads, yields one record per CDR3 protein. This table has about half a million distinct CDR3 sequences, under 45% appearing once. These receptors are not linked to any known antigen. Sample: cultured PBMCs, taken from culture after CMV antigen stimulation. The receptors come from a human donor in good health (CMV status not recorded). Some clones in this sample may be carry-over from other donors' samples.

The CDR3 coding sequence is TGTGCCAGTTCGGGACAGGGGTGGAATGAGCAGTTCTTC. Translation: CASSGQGWNEQFF. This chain uses TRBV12-3 or TRBV12-4 with TRBJ2-1; 10 bases match TRBD1. Trimming cost V 9 bases and J 7 bases; bases outside gene matches: 6. This CDR3 is 13 amino acids long.

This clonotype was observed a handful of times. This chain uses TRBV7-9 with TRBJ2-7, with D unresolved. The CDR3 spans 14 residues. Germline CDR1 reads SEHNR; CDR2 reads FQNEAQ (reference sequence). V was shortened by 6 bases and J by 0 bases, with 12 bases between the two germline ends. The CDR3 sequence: CASRGSAVSYEQYF. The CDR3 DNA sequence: TGTGCCAGCAGGGGAAGTGCGGTCTCCTACGAGCAGTACTTC. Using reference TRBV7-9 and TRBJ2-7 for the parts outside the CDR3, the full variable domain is DTGVSQNPRHKITKRGQNVTFRCDPISEHNRLYWYRQTLGQGPEFLTYFQNEAQLEKSRLLSDRFSAERPKGSFSTLEIQRTEQGDSAMYLCASRGSAVSYEQYFGPGTRLTVT.

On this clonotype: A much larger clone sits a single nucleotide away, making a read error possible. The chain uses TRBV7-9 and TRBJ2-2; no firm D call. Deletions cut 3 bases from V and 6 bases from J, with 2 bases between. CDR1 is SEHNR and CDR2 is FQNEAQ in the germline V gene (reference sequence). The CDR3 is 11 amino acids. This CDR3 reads CASSFAGELFF. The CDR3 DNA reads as TGTGCCAGCAGCTTTGCCGGGGAGCTGTTTTTT.